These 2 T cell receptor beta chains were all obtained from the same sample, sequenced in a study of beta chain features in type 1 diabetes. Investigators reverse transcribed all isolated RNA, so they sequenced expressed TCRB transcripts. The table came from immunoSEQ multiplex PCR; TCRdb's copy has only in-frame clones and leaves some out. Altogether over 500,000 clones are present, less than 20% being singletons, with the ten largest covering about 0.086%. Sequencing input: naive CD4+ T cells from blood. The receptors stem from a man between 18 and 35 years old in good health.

The CDR3 reads CASSKLPDRYYEQYF. The DNA of the CDR3 is TGTGCCAGCAGCAAGCTCCCGGACAGATACTACGAGCAGTACTTC. The chain joins TRBV21-1 to TRBJ2-7; TRBD1 is the table's D call, not checked against the DNA. TRBV21-1 is annotated as a pseudogene. The CDR3 is 15 amino acids.

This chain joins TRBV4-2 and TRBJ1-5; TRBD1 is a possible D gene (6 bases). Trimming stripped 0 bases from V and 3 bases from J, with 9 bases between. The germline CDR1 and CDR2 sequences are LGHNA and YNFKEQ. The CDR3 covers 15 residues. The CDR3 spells CASSQDSGVNQPQHF. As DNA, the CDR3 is TGTGCCAGCAGCCAAGATTCAGGGGTCAATCAGCCCCAGCATTTT.